The rows below give T cell receptor beta chains drawn from one sample of a study of T cell clusters in autoimmune cytopenias. TCRdb reprocessed the multiplex PCR reads and reports one entry per CDR3 protein, with no DNA. This table holds about 6,700 distinct CDR3 sequences. The same data also went into a second study, on T cell repertoires in aging, cancer and after chemotherapy.

Sequenced material: peripheral blood. The source is a human donor in good health. CDR3s include the opening cysteine and the closing phenylalanine or tryptophan. Expanded clones are given a class, and other clones once, few, many or no size at all.

j_call | v_call | clone_size | cdr3_aa
TRBJ2-1 | TRBV20-1 | . | CSARGAWRGRFGGDEQFF
TRBJ2-7 | TRBV7-2 | . | CASSLRASGYEQYF
TRBJ1-1 | TRBV7-9 | . | CASSLVPLAEAFF
TRBJ1-1 | TRBV18 | medium-sized | CASSPWQDNTEAFF
TRBJ1-1 | TRBV5-6 | medium-sized | CASSLEGQPAFF
TRBJ2-7 | TRBV30 | medium-sized | CAWNYRDRENEQYF
TRBJ2-2 | TRBV24-1 | . | CATSAPTDSNTGELFF
TRBJ1-1 | TRBV5-5 | . | CASSPQGGQVEAFF
TRBJ2-1 | TRBV30 | . | CACWATSEAEQFF
TRBJ2-2 | TRBV9 | . | CASSAVPGELFF
TRBJ2-3 | TRBV19 | medium-sized | CASTLGPASDTQYF
TRBJ2-3 | TRBV27 | . | CASSDSGGADTQYF
TRBJ2-3 | TRBV14 | . | CASSQVKAATQYF
TRBJ2-7 | TRBV18 | medium-sized | CASSPTGPVSYEQYF
TRBJ2-7 | TRBV7-9 | . | CASSFSGTGDSEQYF
TRBJ2-7 | TRBV6-2/TRBV6-3 | medium-sized | CASSYSTREGTYEQYF
TRBJ1-4 | TRBV7-6 | . | CASKTGSGANEKLFF